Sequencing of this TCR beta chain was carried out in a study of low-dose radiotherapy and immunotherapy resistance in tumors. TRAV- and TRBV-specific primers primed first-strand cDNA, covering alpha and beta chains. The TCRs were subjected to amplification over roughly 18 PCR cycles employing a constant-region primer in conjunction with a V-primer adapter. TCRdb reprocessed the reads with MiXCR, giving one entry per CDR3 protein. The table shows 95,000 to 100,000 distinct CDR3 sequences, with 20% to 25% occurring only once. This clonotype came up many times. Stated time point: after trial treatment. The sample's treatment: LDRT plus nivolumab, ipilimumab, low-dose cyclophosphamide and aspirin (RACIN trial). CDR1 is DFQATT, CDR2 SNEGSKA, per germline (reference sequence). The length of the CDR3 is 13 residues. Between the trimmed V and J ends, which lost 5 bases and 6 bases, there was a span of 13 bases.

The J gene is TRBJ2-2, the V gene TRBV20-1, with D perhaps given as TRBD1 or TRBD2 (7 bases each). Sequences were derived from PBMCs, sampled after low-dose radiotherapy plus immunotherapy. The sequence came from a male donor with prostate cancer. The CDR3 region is CSARPGGAGELFF. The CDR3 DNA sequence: TGCAGTGCTCGCCCAGGGGGGGCCGGGGAGCTGTTTTTT.